The 26 T cell receptor beta chains in this list originate from one sample, sequenced in a study of T cells in women clearing cervical HPV infection. Generated by immunoSEQ multiplex PCR, the TCRdb table keeps only in-frame clones and is missing some. This sample lists about 26,000 clones; its ten largest clones have roughly 3.5%. Sequenced input: blood buffy coat. The receptor set was obtained from a woman aged 18-70 years with a cervical HPV16 infection that either progressed to CIN3+ or cleared (not recorded which).

With respect to this clone: The read stops 3 residues short of the end of the CDR3; the missing end is completed from the germline J gene. The chain links TRBV12-3 or TRBV12-4 to TRBJ2-3, with 7 nucleotides matching TRBD1. This CDR3 has 16 residues. V was pared by 2 bases and J by 0 bases, with 5 bases of the junction left unmatched. The CDR3 protein is CASSLSGTVSTDTQYF. CDR3 bases read: TGTGCCAGCAGTTTATCGGGGACAGTTAGCACAGATACG.

Regarding this clone: The read gets to within 3 residues of the CDR3 end, and the germline J gene fills in the rest. V usage is TRBV7-2 and J usage is TRBJ1-2; no reliable D call. Germline values: CDR1 SGHTA, CDR2 FQGNSA. CDR3 length equals 15 residues. CDR3 DNA, as far as it was read: TGTGCCAGCAGCTCTCGAAGCACCCGCACAGATACC. Amino acid sequence: CASSSRSTRTDT. The whole CDR3 protein reads CASSSRSTRTDTYTF.

The sequenced part of the CDR3 DNA is TGTGCCAGCAGCTTTGTAGATGAAAAG. It yields the protein CASSFVDEK. The full CDR3 is CASSFVDEKLFF. V and J are TRBV5-6 and TRBJ2-2; D gene unclear. The read terminates 3 residues before the CDR3 end, so the remaining end is supplied by the germline J gene. This CDR3 has 12 residues. Germline CDR1 SGHDT, CDR2 YYEEEE.

For this clone: The CDR3 end is not reached by the read, which stops 3 residues before it; the germline J gene fills it in. The chain joins TRBV11-2 to TRBJ1-2; 8 nucleotides agree with TRBD1. The CDR3 has 14 amino acids. CDR1 and CDR2 from the germline V gene are SGHAT and FQNNGV. The trim removed 5 bases at V and 5 bases at J, leaving 7 bases unmatched. The CDR3 region is CASSPGGDSYGYTF. CDR3 bases read: TGTGCCAGCAGCCCAGGGGGCGACTCATATGGC.

As regards this clone: The read ends 3 residues before the CDR3 terminus; that terminus is restored from the germline J gene. The chain uses TRBV19 and TRBJ1-1, with no clear D. The CDR3 length is 12 residues. The germline V gene has CDR1 LNHDA and CDR2 SQIVND (reference sequence). The covered CDR3 bases are TGTGCCAGTAGTGCCACCGGAGGGCAG. It translates to CASSATGGQ. The entire CDR3 sequence reads CASSATGGQAFF.

On this clone itself: Read sequence stops 3 residues before the CDR3 end, and the germline J gene provides the missing end. The chain joins TRBV19 to TRBJ2-4, with TRBD1 matching 10 bases. This CDR3 has 13 residues. From germline, CDR1 is LNHDA and CDR2 SQIVND (reference sequence). CDR3 DNA, as far as it was read: TGTGCCAGTCATAGGGGACAGGGGTTCGGT. It translates to CASHRGQGFG. The entire CDR3 protein reads CASHRGQGFGQYF.

Of note for this clone: The sequence runs out 3 residues before the end of the CDR3; the remainder is reconstructed from the germline J gene. The chain carries TRBV6-2 or TRBV6-3 and TRBJ1-5; 8 nucleotides agree with TRBD1. The CDR3 sequence is 16 residues long. The V gene's germline CDR1 is MNHEY and CDR2 SVGEGT. J gave up 5 bases and V 5 bases, and 11 bases lay outside the gene matches. The CDR3 region is CASSNMGQVVDQPQHF. The CDR3 DNA, read in part, is TGTGCCAGCAGTAACATGGGACAGGTAGTGGATCAGCCC.

CDR3 DNA, as far as it was read: TGTGCCAGCAGCTTAAGGGGCAGACAGACACCTAACTATGGC. This sequence encodes CASSLRGRQTPNYG. The full CDR3 protein is CASSLRGRQTPNYGYTF. The rearrangement joins TRBV7-6 to TRBJ1-2; D is possibly TRBD1 (5 bases). The read ends 3 residues early relative to the CDR3; the germline J gene fills the gap. The V end lost 2 bases, the J end lost 0 bases, and 16 bases lay between the germline ends. The CDR3 contains 17 residues. Germline V gene sequence: CDR1 SGHVS, CDR2 FNYEAQ.

For this clone: The read stops 3 residues short of the end of the CDR3; the missing end is completed from the germline J gene. The V call is TRBV6-2 or TRBV6-3, the J call TRBJ1-1; weak D call: TRBD1 (5 bases). The CDR3 extends over 13 amino acids. Germline CDR1 and CDR2: MNHEY and SVGEGT. V lost 5 bases, J lost 1 base, and 8 bases lay in between. CDR3 bases read: TGTGCCAGCAGTGCTGGACAGAACACTGAA. As protein: CASSAGQNTE. The whole CDR3 sequence reads CASSAGQNTEAFF.

To note about this clone: Germline is not matched at one junction end, which may reflect a read error. The read halts 3 residues ahead of the CDR3 end, with the missing end drawn from the germline J gene. The chain employs TRBV19 and TRBJ2-7, with TRBD1 matching over 7 bases. The germline gives CDR1 LNHDA, CDR2 SQIVND (reference sequence). This CDR3 contains 15 residues. The CDR3 loop is CSSSIWTGPTYEQYF. The part of the CDR3 DNA that was read is TGTTCCAGTAGTATATGGACAGGTCCCACCTACGAG.

With regard to this clone: Sequencing ends 3 residues short of the CDR3 end; the germline J gene provides the rest. This chain links TRBV5-1 with TRBJ2-5; D is ambiguous. Deletions cut 0 bases from V and 3 bases from J, with 15 bases between. In germline, CDR1 is SGHRS, CDR2 YFSETQ. This CDR3 is built from 16 residues. CDR3 DNA, as far as it was read: TGCGCCAGCAGCTTGGAAAGGGCGATTCCGAAAGAGACC. Translating it yields CASSLERAIPKET. The full CDR3 protein is CASSLERAIPKETQYF.

CDR3 DNA, as far as it was read: TGTGCCAGCAGCCATCCAGGGTACCTTAACTATGGC. Translating it yields CASSHPGYLNYG. The whole CDR3 sequence is CASSHPGYLNYGYTF. The V gene is TRBV14, the J gene TRBJ1-2; perhaps TRBD1 as D (5 bases). The CDR3 end lies 3 residues beyond the end of the read and is filled in from the germline J gene. The CDR3 contains 15 residues. Trimming cost V 3 bases and J 1 base, with 12 bases left between them. Germline V gene sequence: CDR1 SGHDN, CDR2 FVKESK.

Incomplete CDR3 DNA: TGCAGTGCCCCGTCGGGGACGGGGGGGCTCTACGAG. Amino acids: CSAPSGTGGLYE. The full CDR3 protein reads CSAPSGTGGLYEQYF. This sequence joins TRBV20-1 and TRBJ2-7; 8 bases line up with TRBD2. The CDR3 is cut off 3 residues early in the read; its end comes from the germline J gene. CDR1 and CDR2 from the germline V gene are DFQATT and SNEGSKA (reference sequence). V shed 6 bases, J shed 3 bases, and the junction held 13 bases outside the gene matches. The CDR3 runs to 15 residues.

As to this clone: The observed sequence ends 3 residues before the CDR3 terminus, with the missing tail filled in from the germline J gene. V is TRBV11-1 and J is TRBJ1-6; 7 positions agree with TRBD1. Germline lookup yields CDR1 SGHAT and CDR2 FQDESV (reference sequence). Unmatched junction bases numbered 3, after V lost 5 bases and J lost 8 bases. This CDR3 is built from 13 residues. CDR3 amino acids: CASSVGTDSPLHF. CDR3 DNA, as far as it was read: TGTGCCAGCAGCGTCGGGACAGATTCACCC.

Concerning this clone: Sequencing ends 3 residues short of the CDR3 end; the germline J gene provides the rest. The chain uses TRBV12-3 or TRBV12-4 and TRBJ2-2, with TRBD1 matching over 9 bases. V lost 6 bases to trimming and J lost 4 bases; unmatched junction nucleotides: 6. The CDR3 covers 15 residues. The sequenced CDR3 bases are TGTGCCAGCAGGCCACAGGGGGCGGGCACCGGGGAG. Amino acid sequence: CASRPQGAGTGE. The complete CDR3 protein is CASRPQGAGTGELFF.

Turning to this clone: The observed sequence ends 3 residues before the CDR3 terminus, with the missing tail filled in from the germline J gene. V usage is TRBV20-1 and J usage is TRBJ1-3; D gene uncertain. The V gene's germline CDR1 is DFQATT and CDR2 SNEGSKA (reference sequence). This CDR3 region has 11 residues. Trimming left V 3 bases short and J 9 bases short, with 9 bases between. This CDR3 reads CSAREGRTIYF. CDR3 bases read: TGCAGTGCTAGGGAGGGCCGCACC.

As to this clone: The read is 3 residues too short to cover the CDR3 end, so that end is filled in from the germline J gene. This chain uses TRBV19 with TRBJ2-7; D is unclear. CDR3 size: 12 residues. Germline-derived CDR1 and CDR2 are LNHDA and SQIVND (reference sequence). The chain's CDR3 is CVRTFCSYEQYF. The sequenced part of the CDR3 DNA is TGTGTCAGAACATTCTGCTCCTACGAG.

Incomplete CDR3 DNA: TGTGCCAGTAGTATTAGGGACTGGGGCTACGAG. This codes for CASSIRDWGYE. The CDR3 in its entirety is CASSIRDWGYEQYF. The rearrangement uses TRBV19 and TRBJ2-7; possible D gene TRBD2, 6 bases. The read ends 3 residues before the CDR3 terminus; that terminus is restored from the germline J gene. The CDR3 totals 14 residues. V was pared by 3 bases and J by 3 bases, with 12 bases between. Germline-derived CDR1 and CDR2 are LNHDA and SQIVND (reference sequence).

Comments on this clone: One end of the junction does not line up with germline, which may come from a read error. The read ends 3 residues before the CDR3 terminus; that terminus is restored from the germline J gene. V usage is TRBV7-6 and J usage is TRBJ2-5, with D tentatively TRBD2 (6 bases). Germline V gene sequence: CDR1 SGHVS, CDR2 FNYEAQ. The CDR3 has 15 amino acids. Partial CDR3 DNA: TGTGCCAGCAGCGTAGCGGTCAGGGAGAAAGAGACC. It specifies CASSVAVREKET. The entire CDR3 protein is CASSVAVREKETQYF.

The DNA read from the CDR3 is TGTGCCAGCGCCCGGGACACCTACGAC. It translates to CASARDTYD. The entire CDR3 is CASARDTYDYTF. This sequence joins TRBV18 and TRBJ1-2; perhaps TRBD1 as D (6 bases). The read stops 3 residues short of the end of the CDR3; the missing end is completed from the germline J gene. CDR1 is KGHSH, CDR2 LQKENI, per germline. CDR3 length: 12 amino acids.

The CDR3 loop reads CASSPRTSGLSTDTQYF. Incomplete CDR3 DNA: TGCGCCAGCAGCCCACGGACTAGCGGCCTTAGCACAGATACG. The chain links TRBV5-1 to TRBJ2-3; 10 nucleotides match TRBD2. The read terminates 3 residues ahead of where the CDR3 ends, so the germline J gene completes it. Germline CDR1 is SGHRS and CDR2 is YFSETQ. V was clipped by 4 bases and J by 0 bases; unmatched bases: 8. The CDR3 is 17 amino acids.

On this clone: The observed sequence ends 3 residues before the CDR3 terminus, with the missing tail filled in from the germline J gene. The chain carries TRBV7-9 and TRBJ1-1, with 9 bases fitting TRBD1. CDR1 and CDR2 from the germline V gene are SEHNR and FQNEAQ (reference sequence). The CDR3 length is 14 residues. The V gene end was trimmed by 4 bases and the J gene end by 4 bases; junction bases not matched to a gene: 4. CDR3 DNA (partial): TGTGCCAGCAGCTCTGGGACAGGGCTCACTGAA. This sequence encodes CASSSGTGLTE. In full, the CDR3 is CASSSGTGLTEAFF.

A word on this clone: The CDR3 end falls 3 residues outside the read, so it is completed with the germline J gene. This chain connects TRBV18 to TRBJ2-4; TRBD1 matches 8 bases. Looked up from germline, CDR1 is KGHSH and CDR2 is LQKENI. The CDR3 consists of 14 residues. The covered CDR3 bases are TGTGCCAGCTCACTGGCCTCAGGGGGCTCTGGT. Protein product: CASSLASGGSG. The complete CDR3 sequence is CASSLASGGSGQYF.

Concerning this clone itself: The CDR3 end falls 3 residues outside the read, so it is completed with the germline J gene. The chain carries TRBV2 and TRBJ1-1, with a possible D match to TRBD1 (6 bases). V lost 1 base and J 7 bases, leaving 10 bases between the germline ends. This CDR3 region has 13 residues. In germline, CDR1 is SNHLY, CDR2 FYNNEI. CDR3 sequence: CASSEGGTFEAFF. Partial CDR3 DNA: TGTGCCAGCAGTGAAGGGGGGACATTTGAA.

On this clone itself: Read sequence stops 3 residues before the CDR3 end, and the germline J gene provides the missing end. The chain has TRBV7-2 and TRBJ2-3; 10 bases match TRBD1. V trimming: 4 bases; J trimming: 5 bases; junction bases outside the gene matches: 6. CDR1 and CDR2 from the germline V gene are SGHTA and FQGNSA. The CDR3 covers 15 residues. CDR3 loop: CASSWGQGNRDTQYF. The sequenced part of the CDR3 DNA is TGTGCCAGCAGCTGGGGACAGGGGAATCGAGATACG.

Concerning this clone itself: With the read ending 3 residues before the CDR3 end, the germline J gene is used to fill in that end. The chain carries TRBV6-1 and TRBJ1-1; tentatively, D is TRBD1 (5 bases). The CDR3 is 13 residues long. Germline V gene sequence: CDR1 MNHNS, CDR2 SASEGT. Incomplete CDR3 DNA: TGTGCCAGCAGTGGGGCGTTGGATGGGGCA. Translation gives CASSGALDGA. The CDR3 as a whole reads CASSGALDGAAFF.